This TCR beta chain was obtained from a study of metastatic and nonmetastatic thyroid tumors. Turning to the study itself: The study looked at repertoires side by side in blood and in tumor or nodule tissue from malignant and benign thyroid patients.

All patients were untreated before thyroid surgery. In the original analysis: Differences in CDR3 between clinicopathological groups were drawn on to build a classifier intended to discriminate distant-metastatic papillary thyroid cancer patients. TCRdb recomputed clones from the PCR reads via MiXCR. None of the V and J calls come from the authors' own analysis; TCRdb made them. The sample contains about 13,000 clones, roughly 28% of which appear only once. The CDR3 is 15 residues long. Trimming pared 1 base from V and 10 bases from J, leaving 17 bases between. Germline-derived CDR1 and CDR2 are SGHAT and FQDESV (reference sequence).

The sample comprised tumor tissue. The chain has TRBV11-1 and TRBJ2-1, with D possibly being TRBD1 (6 bases). This TCR was recovered from a female donor with papillary thyroid cancer or a benign thyroid nodule (not recorded which). Some clones in this sample may be carry-over from other donors' samples. Written as DNA, the CDR3 is TGTGCCAGCAGCTTAGAACAGGGAGCTTCGGGGGAGCAGTTCTTC. Amino acid sequence: CASSLEQGASGEQFF.